This TCR beta chain appears in the sequencing data of a study of early T cells in non-severe SARS-CoV-2 infection. The CDR3 length is 14 residues. CDR1 and CDR2 (germline): SGHTA, FQGTGA. V dropped 5 bases and J dropped 4 bases, with 15 bases sitting between them. Unique molecular identifiers were affixed to single, distinct cDNA molecules. Each CDR3 protein gets one entry after TCRdb re-called the 5' RACE reads with MiXCR. The sample records approximately 80,000 distinct CDR3 sequences, 12% being singletons. Study-level findings and limits: Sequences matched to VDJdb favored anti-spike CD8 responses, while private and CD4 specificities were missed.

There are a few counts of this clonotype. The antigen is not known. Specimen: whole blood. This chain uses TRBV7-3 with TRBJ2-7; either TRBD1 or TRBD2 may supply D (6 bases each). This TCR came from an adult who was a healthcare worker with PCR-confirmed SARS-CoV-2 infection or an uninfected control (not recorded which). The CDR3, as DNA: TGTGCCAGCAGCCCTACCGGGGGCCGGTACGAGCAGTACTTC. Protein product: CASSPTGGRYEQYF.